The rows below give T cell receptor beta chains drawn from one sample of a study of blood T cells in healthy people across ages. TCRdb re-called the 5' RACE reads with MiXCR, one entry per CDR3 protein. The profile covers more than 1,000,000 distinct CDR3 sequences, with 20% to 25% appearing a single time and 0.65% to 0.95% taken by the ten largest. These data were also filed under a second study, of T cells of mothers and their children.

The material sequenced was blood. Source of these receptors: a girl aged 2-15 years in good health. Both conserved end residues are part of each CDR3. Fields, in order: V gene, clone size, J gene, D gene, CDR3 protein, CDR3 DNA. D genes are given only for firm matches. Where a row states a size, it is once, few, many or the class of an expanded clone; other rows omit it.

>TRBV29-1|few|TRBJ2-3|NA
CSVDLTDTQYF
TGCAGCGTTGATTTAACAGATACGCAGTATTTT
>TRBV7-2|NA|TRBJ2-2|NA
CASSPEGLRTGELFF
TGTGCCAGCAGCCCGGAGGGCCTCCGTACCGGGGAGCTGTTTTTT
>TRBV7-6|NA|TRBJ2-3|NA
CASSSSGAPGATQYF
TGTGCCAGCAGCTCCAGCGGGGCGCCAGGGGCTACGCAGTATTTT
>TRBV29-1|few|TRBJ2-1|NA
CSVRVLGDNEQFF
TGCAGCGTGAGGGTTCTCGGTGACAATGAGCAGTTCTTC
>TRBV10-3|NA|TRBJ2-5|NA
CAISPIRNERQETQYF
TGTGCCATCAGCCCTATTAGGAACGAGCGGCAAGAGACCCAGTACTTC
>TRBV20-1|few|TRBJ2-7|TRBD1
CSASGQGADYEQYF
TGCAGTGCTAGTGGGCAGGGGGCCGACTACGAGCAGTACTTC
>TRBV7-9|few|TRBJ1-2|NA
CASSLVTGFYGYTF
TGTGCCAGCAGCTTAGTGACAGGCTTCTATGGCTACACCTTC
>TRBV3-1|NA|TRBJ2-1|TRBD1
CASSQENRGVIKEQFF
TGTGCCAGCAGCCAAGAGAACAGGGGAGTTATCAAGGAGCAGTTCTTC
>TRBV7-9|NA|TRBJ1-1|NA
CASSLLSEAFF
TGTGCCAGCAGCTTGCTCAGTGAAGCTTTCTTT
>TRBV9|NA|TRBJ2-7|NA
CASSERESPYEQYF
TGTGCCAGCAGCGAACGGGAGTCCCCCTACGAGCAGTACTTC
>TRBV12-3/TRBV12-4|few|TRBJ1-1|NA
CASRAGLVNTEAFF
TGTGCCAGCAGAGCGGGACTCGTGAACACTGAAGCTTTCTTT
>TRBV12-3/TRBV12-4|once|TRBJ2-7|NA
CASSLAEGARYEQYF
TGTGCCAGCAGTTTAGCCGAAGGGGCTCGCTACGAGCAGTACTTC
>TRBV29-1|few|TRBJ1-6|TRBD1
CSVRQGDYNSPLHF
TGCAGCGTCAGACAGGGGGATTATAATTCACCCCTCCACTTT
>TRBV7-3|NA|TRBJ2-3|NA
CASSSAGTTDTQYF
TGTGCCAGCAGCTCCGCCGGTACCACAGATACGCAGTATTTT
>TRBV15|few|TRBJ2-1|NA
CATSRDQVANEQFF
TGTGCCACCAGCAGAGATCAAGTCGCCAATGAGCAGTTCTTC
>TRBV12-5|NA|TRBJ2-1|TRBD1
CASGLVVQGTYNEQFF
TGTGCTAGTGGTTTGGTAGTACAGGGGACCTACAATGAGCAGTTCTTC
>TRBV5-1|NA|TRBJ2-3|NA
CASSLGDGYYTDTQYF
TGCGCCAGCAGCTTGGGGGACGGATACTACACAGATACGCAGTATTTT
>TRBV14|NA|TRBJ1-4|NA
CASSRAGREKLFF
TGTGCCAGCAGCCGGGCGGGGCGCGAAAAACTGTTTTTT
>TRBV6-2/TRBV6-3|NA|TRBJ2-1|NA
CASSYSTWQGGNEQFF
TGTGCCAGCAGTTACTCGACTTGGCAGGGTGGCAATGAGCAGTTCTTC
>TRBV29-1|many|TRBJ1-2|NA
CSAGTEVFGYTF
TGCAGCGCAGGGACTGAGGTCTTTGGCTACACCTTC
>TRBV29-1|NA|TRBJ2-1|NA
CSALYFGTFQEQFF
TGCAGCGCGCTCTACTTTGGGACATTCCAAGAGCAGTTCTTC
>TRBV3-1|NA|TRBJ2-1|NA
CASRNSLNAGSYNEQFF
TGTGCCAGCAGGAATTCCCTTAACGCGGGTTCCTACAATGAGCAGTTCTTC